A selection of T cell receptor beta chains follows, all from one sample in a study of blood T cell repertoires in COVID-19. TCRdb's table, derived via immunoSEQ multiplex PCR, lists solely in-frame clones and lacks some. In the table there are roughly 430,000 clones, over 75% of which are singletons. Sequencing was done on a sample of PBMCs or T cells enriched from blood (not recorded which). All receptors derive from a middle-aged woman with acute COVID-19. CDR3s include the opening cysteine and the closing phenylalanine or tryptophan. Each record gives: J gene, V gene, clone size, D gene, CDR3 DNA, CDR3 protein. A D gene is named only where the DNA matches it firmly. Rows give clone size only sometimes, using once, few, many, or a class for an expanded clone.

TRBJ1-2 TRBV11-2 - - TGTGCCAGCAGCTCTCTACCTAACTATGGCTACACCTTC CASSSLPNYGYTF
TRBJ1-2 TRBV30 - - TGTGCCTGGAGTGTGGGGCCCAACTATGGCTACACCTTC CAWSVGPNYGYTF
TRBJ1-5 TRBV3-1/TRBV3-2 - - TGTGCCAGCAGCCAAGTCGGAGATCAGCCCCAGCATTTT CASSQVGDQPQHF
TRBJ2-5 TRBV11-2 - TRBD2 TGTGCCAGCAGCTTATCTAGCGGGGGGGCGGAGACCCAGTACTTC CASSLSSGGAETQYF
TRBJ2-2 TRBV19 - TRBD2 TGTGCCAGTAGTATAGCCAGCGGGGGGGCCGGGGAGCTGTTTTTT CASSIASGGAGELFF
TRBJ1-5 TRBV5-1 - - TGCGCCAGCAGCTTGGCCGGACAGCAAAATCAGCCCCAGCATTTT CASSLAGQQNQPQHF
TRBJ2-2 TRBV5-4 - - TGTGCCAGCAGCCCAAACACAGGGACGGACACCGGGGAGCTGTTTTTT CASSPNTGTDTGELFF
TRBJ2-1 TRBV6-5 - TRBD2 TGTGCCAGCAGTTCCGTACTAGCGGGGGGGCCTATTGAGCAGTTCTTC CASSSVLAGGPIEQFF
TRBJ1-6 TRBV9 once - TGTGCCAGCAGCCCTGAGACGGGAGATTCACCCCTCCACTTT CASSPETGDSPLHF
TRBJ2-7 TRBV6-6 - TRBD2 TGTGCCAGCAGTTACGGTAGCGGGGCCTCCTCCTACGAGCAGTACTTC CASSYGSGASSYEQYF
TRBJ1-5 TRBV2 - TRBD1 TGTGCCAGCAGGGACGGGACAGGGGGTCAGCCCCAGCATTTT CASRDGTGGQPQHF
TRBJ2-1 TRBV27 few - TGTGCCAGCAGGTCACAGGGCGTCAATGAGCAGTTCTTC CASRSQGVNEQFF
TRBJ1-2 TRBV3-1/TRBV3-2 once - TGTGCCAGCAGTCCAGGGAGGTTTACGGGCTACACCTTC CASSPGRFTGYTF
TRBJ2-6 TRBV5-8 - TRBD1 TGTGCCAGCAGCTTGGAAGGGGGCTTAGGTGGGGCCAACGTCCTGACTTTC CASSLEGGLGGANVLTF
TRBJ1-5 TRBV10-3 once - TGTGCCATCAGTGAGTTACAGGTCGGGCAGCCCCAGCATTTT CAISELQVGQPQHF
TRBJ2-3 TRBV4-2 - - TGTGCCAGCAGCCAAGATCCAGGGTCTCGGGATACGCAGTATTTT CASSQDPGSRDTQYF
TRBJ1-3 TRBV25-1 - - TGTGCCAGCAGTGAGGACACTGTTTCTGGAAACACCATATATTTT CASSEDTVSGNTIYF
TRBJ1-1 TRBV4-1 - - TGCGCCAGCAGCCAATCTACAGGGTTGGGGACTGAAGCTTTCTTT CASSQSTGLGTEAFF
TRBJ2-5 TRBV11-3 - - TGTGCCAGCAGCTCCGCAGGGGAGACCCAGTACTTC CASSSAGETQYF
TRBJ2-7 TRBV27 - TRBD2 TGTGCCAGCAGCCGTCACGGGACTAGCGGGGACTACGAGCAGTACTTC CASSRHGTSGDYEQYF
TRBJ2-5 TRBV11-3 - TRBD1 TGTGCCAGCAGCTTAGTCGGGGACAGCCGAGAGACCCAGTACTTC CASSLVGDSRETQYF
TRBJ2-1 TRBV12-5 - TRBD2 TGTGCTAGTGGGCCTCCCCTAGCGGGGGGCTACAATGAGCAGTTCTTC CASGPPLAGGYNEQFF
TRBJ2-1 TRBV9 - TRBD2 TGTGCCAGCAGCGTAGAGGCTAGCGGGGGGTCTTCATACAATGAGCAGTTCTTC CASSVEASGGSSYNEQFF
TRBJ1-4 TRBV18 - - TGTGCCAGCTCACCCGTGGACAGAGAAGACGCTAAATCTTTT CASSPVDREDAKSF
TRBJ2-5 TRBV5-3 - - TGTGCCAGAAGCTTGTCGGGTGTCAGGGTGGCGGAGACCCAGTACTTC CARSLSGVRVAETQYF
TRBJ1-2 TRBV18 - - TGTGCCAGCTCACCACCGGGAGCCTCCTATGGCTACACCTTC CASSPPGASYGYTF
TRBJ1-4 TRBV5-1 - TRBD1 TGCGCCAGCAGCTCGACCCCCGGGACAGTTAATGAAAAACTGTTTTTT CASSSTPGTVNEKLFF
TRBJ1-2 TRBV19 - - TGTGCCAGTAGTATGAAGATCCAGGGGTGGTATGGCTACACCTTC CASSMKIQGWYGYTF
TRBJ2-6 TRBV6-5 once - TGTGCCAGCAGTTCCCCAGGATACTCTGGGGCCAACGTCCTGACTTTC CASSSPGYSGANVLTF
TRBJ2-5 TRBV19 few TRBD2 TGTGCCAGTAGTTTAGCGGGGATGCAAGAGACCCAGTACTTC CASSLAGMQETQYF
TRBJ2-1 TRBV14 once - TGTGCCAGCAGCCATGACAGGGAGCAGTTCTTC CASSHDREQFF
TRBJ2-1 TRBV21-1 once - TGTGCCAGCAGGGGACAGGTATACAATGAGCAGTTCTTC CASRGQVYNEQFF
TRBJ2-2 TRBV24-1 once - TGTGCCACCAGTGATCCCGGGTTCGACACCGGGGAGCTGTTTTTT CATSDPGFDTGELFF
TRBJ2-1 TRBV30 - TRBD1 TGTGCCTGGGGGACAGCCTACAATGAGCAGTTCTTC CAWGTAYNEQFF
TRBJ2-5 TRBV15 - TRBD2 TGTGCCACCAGCAGTCCTAGCGGGGGGGCCAGTGGTTCAGAGACCCAGTACTTC CATSSPSGGASGSETQYF
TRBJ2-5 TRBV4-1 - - TGCGCCAGCAGCCAAGCTGAGACCGCAGGGACCCAGTACTTC CASSQAETAGTQYF
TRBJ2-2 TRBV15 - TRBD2 TGTGCCACCAGCAGAAGACTAGCGGGGGACACCGGGGAGCTGTTTTTT CATSRRLAGDTGELFF
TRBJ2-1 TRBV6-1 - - TGTGCCAGCAGTGATCTGAATGAGCAGTTCTTC CASSDLNEQFF